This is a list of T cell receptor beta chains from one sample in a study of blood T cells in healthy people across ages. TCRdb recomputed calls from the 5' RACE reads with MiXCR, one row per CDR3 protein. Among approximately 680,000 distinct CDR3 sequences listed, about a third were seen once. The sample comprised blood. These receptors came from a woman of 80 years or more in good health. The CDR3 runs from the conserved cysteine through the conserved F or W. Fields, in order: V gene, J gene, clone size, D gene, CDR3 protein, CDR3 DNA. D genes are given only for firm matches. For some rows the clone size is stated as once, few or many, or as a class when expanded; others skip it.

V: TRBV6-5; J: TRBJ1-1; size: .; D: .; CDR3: CASSYSIPNTEAFF; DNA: TGTGCCAGCAGTTACTCGATACCGAACACTGAAGCTTTCTTT
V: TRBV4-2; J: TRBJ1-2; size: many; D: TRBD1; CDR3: CASSQVGTGATNYGYTF; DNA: TGTGCCAGCAGCCAAGTAGGGACAGGCGCAACTAACTATGGCTACACCTTC
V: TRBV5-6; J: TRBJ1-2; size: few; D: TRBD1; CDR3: CASSSTSQGARNYGYTF; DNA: TGTGCCAGCAGCTCTACCTCCCAGGGGGCGCGGAACTATGGCTACACCTTC
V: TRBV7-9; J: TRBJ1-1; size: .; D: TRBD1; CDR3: CASSLFFSTGQGSTEAFF; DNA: TGTGCCAGCAGCTTATTTTTCAGTACGGGACAGGGGAGCACTGAAGCTTTCTTT
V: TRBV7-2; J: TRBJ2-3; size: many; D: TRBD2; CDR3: CASSLGLLAGGTDTQYF; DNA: TGTGCCAGCAGCTTGGGCCTACTAGCGGGGGGCACAGATACGCAGTATTTT
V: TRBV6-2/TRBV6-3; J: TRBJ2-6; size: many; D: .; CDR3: CASSKRTDYSGANVLTF; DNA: TGTGCCAGCAGTAAAAGGACAGACTACTCTGGGGCCAACGTCCTGACTTTC
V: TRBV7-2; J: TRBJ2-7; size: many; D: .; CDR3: CASSSQGLGYEQYF; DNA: TGTGCCAGCAGCTCCCAGGGACTGGGCTACGAGCAGTACTTC
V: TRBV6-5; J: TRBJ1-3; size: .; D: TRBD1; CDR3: CASSLQGTSGNTIYF; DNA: TGTGCCAGCAGTTTACAGGGGACCTCTGGAAACACCATATATTTT
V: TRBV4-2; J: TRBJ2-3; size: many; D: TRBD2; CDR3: CASSQEGPSGGPTDTQYF; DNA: TGTGCCAGCAGCCAAGAAGGTCCTAGCGGGGGCCCCACAGATACGCAGTATTTT
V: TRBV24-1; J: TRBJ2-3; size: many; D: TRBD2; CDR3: CATVAGGSTDTQYF; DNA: TGTGCCACCGTGGCGGGGGGAAGCACAGATACGCAGTATTTT
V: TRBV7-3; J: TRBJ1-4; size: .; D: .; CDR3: CAGSLTGVTNEKLFF; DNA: TGCGCCGGCAGCTTAACAGGAGTGACTAATGAAAAACTGTTTTTT
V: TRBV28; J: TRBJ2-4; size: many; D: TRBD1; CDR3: CASSGTARPVNIQYF; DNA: TGTGCCAGCAGTGGGACAGCCAGGCCGGTAAACATTCAGTACTTC
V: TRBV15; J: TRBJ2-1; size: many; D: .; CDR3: CATSKGGGAGYNEQFF; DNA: TGTGCCACCAGCAAAGGAGGGGGCGCCGGTTACAATGAGCAGTTCTTC
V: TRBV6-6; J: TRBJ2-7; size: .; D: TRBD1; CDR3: CASSYAPDRGDEQYF; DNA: TGTGCCAGCAGTTACGCCCCGGACAGGGGGGACGAGCAGTACTTC
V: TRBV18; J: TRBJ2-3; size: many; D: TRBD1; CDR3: CASSLEGALGMDTQYF; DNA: TGTGCCAGCTCTCTAGAGGGGGCTTTAGGAATGGATACGCAGTATTTT
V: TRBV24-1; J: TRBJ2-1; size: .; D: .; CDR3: CATSGPITGLSEQFF; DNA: TGTGCCACCAGTGGCCCGATTACAGGACTATCCGAGCAGTTCTTC
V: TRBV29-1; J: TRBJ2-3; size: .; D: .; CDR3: CSASKGRSTDTQYF; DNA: TGCAGCGCTTCCAAAGGGCGATCCACAGATACGCAGTATTTT